Shown below are 5 T cell receptor beta chains from a single sample sequenced in a study of cytomegalovirus exposure and HLA in healthy donors. Use of 60 Vbeta and 13 Jbeta primers characterized the PCR. The assay was immunoSEQ multiplex PCR, and TCRdb's table has in-frame clones only and misses some. The repertoire consists of 150,000 to 200,000 clones, with roughly 90% occurring once and the leading ten covering about 0.24%. The sequenced sample was PBMCs. The source is a girl under three years old in good health and CMV-seronegative.

This chain uses TRBV7-9 with TRBJ2-3; perhaps TRBD2 as D (5 bases). CDR3 size: 15 residues. The germline V and J ends were trimmed by 0 bases and 4 bases, with 11 bases remaining between them. Germline values: CDR1 SEHNR, CDR2 FQNEAQ (reference sequence). This CDR3 is CASSLAVGDADTQYF. CDR3 coding DNA: TGTGCCAGCAGCTTAGCGGTCGGGGATGCAGATACGCAGTATTTT.

V gene TRBV9 combines with J gene TRBJ2-3, with 10 bases identical to TRBD2. CDR3 length equals 19 residues. CDR1 SGDLS and CDR2 YYNGEE come from the germline V gene. With V trimmed by 3 bases and J by 3 bases, 16 bases remained unmatched. CDR3: CASSDPGGLAGDLTDTQYF. The CDR3 bases are TGTGCCAGCAGCGACCCCGGGGGTCTAGCGGGAGACCTAACAGATACGCAGTATTTT.

This chain links TRBV27 with TRBJ2-1; D gene ambiguous. The germline gives CDR1 MNHEY, CDR2 SMNVEV (reference sequence). The CDR3 has 12 amino acids. Trimming stripped 2 bases from V and 6 bases from J, with 5 bases between. Here the CDR3 DNA reads TGTGCCAGCAGTTTAACATTCAATGAGCAGTTCTTC. Its translation is CASSLTFNEQFF.

This chain uses TRBV18 with TRBJ2-7, with TRBD2 matching over 7 bases. V trimming: 2 bases; J trimming: 7 bases; junction bases outside the gene matches: 5. There are 13 residues in the CDR3. CDR1 and CDR2 (germline): KGHSH, LQKENI. The CDR3 DNA reads TGTGCCAGCTCACCAGCGGGAGTGCTAGAGCAGTACTTC. This gives the protein CASSPAGVLEQYF.

The rearrangement links TRBV5-1 to TRBJ2-3; TRBD2 matches 7 bases. Trimming removed 5 bases from V and 5 bases from J; junction bases left unmatched: 5. Germline CDR1 and CDR2: SGHRS and YFSETQ. The CDR3 runs to 13 residues. The CDR3 is CASRSGDEDTQYF. CDR3 in DNA: TGCGCCAGCAGGAGCGGGGATGAAGATACGCAGTATTTT.